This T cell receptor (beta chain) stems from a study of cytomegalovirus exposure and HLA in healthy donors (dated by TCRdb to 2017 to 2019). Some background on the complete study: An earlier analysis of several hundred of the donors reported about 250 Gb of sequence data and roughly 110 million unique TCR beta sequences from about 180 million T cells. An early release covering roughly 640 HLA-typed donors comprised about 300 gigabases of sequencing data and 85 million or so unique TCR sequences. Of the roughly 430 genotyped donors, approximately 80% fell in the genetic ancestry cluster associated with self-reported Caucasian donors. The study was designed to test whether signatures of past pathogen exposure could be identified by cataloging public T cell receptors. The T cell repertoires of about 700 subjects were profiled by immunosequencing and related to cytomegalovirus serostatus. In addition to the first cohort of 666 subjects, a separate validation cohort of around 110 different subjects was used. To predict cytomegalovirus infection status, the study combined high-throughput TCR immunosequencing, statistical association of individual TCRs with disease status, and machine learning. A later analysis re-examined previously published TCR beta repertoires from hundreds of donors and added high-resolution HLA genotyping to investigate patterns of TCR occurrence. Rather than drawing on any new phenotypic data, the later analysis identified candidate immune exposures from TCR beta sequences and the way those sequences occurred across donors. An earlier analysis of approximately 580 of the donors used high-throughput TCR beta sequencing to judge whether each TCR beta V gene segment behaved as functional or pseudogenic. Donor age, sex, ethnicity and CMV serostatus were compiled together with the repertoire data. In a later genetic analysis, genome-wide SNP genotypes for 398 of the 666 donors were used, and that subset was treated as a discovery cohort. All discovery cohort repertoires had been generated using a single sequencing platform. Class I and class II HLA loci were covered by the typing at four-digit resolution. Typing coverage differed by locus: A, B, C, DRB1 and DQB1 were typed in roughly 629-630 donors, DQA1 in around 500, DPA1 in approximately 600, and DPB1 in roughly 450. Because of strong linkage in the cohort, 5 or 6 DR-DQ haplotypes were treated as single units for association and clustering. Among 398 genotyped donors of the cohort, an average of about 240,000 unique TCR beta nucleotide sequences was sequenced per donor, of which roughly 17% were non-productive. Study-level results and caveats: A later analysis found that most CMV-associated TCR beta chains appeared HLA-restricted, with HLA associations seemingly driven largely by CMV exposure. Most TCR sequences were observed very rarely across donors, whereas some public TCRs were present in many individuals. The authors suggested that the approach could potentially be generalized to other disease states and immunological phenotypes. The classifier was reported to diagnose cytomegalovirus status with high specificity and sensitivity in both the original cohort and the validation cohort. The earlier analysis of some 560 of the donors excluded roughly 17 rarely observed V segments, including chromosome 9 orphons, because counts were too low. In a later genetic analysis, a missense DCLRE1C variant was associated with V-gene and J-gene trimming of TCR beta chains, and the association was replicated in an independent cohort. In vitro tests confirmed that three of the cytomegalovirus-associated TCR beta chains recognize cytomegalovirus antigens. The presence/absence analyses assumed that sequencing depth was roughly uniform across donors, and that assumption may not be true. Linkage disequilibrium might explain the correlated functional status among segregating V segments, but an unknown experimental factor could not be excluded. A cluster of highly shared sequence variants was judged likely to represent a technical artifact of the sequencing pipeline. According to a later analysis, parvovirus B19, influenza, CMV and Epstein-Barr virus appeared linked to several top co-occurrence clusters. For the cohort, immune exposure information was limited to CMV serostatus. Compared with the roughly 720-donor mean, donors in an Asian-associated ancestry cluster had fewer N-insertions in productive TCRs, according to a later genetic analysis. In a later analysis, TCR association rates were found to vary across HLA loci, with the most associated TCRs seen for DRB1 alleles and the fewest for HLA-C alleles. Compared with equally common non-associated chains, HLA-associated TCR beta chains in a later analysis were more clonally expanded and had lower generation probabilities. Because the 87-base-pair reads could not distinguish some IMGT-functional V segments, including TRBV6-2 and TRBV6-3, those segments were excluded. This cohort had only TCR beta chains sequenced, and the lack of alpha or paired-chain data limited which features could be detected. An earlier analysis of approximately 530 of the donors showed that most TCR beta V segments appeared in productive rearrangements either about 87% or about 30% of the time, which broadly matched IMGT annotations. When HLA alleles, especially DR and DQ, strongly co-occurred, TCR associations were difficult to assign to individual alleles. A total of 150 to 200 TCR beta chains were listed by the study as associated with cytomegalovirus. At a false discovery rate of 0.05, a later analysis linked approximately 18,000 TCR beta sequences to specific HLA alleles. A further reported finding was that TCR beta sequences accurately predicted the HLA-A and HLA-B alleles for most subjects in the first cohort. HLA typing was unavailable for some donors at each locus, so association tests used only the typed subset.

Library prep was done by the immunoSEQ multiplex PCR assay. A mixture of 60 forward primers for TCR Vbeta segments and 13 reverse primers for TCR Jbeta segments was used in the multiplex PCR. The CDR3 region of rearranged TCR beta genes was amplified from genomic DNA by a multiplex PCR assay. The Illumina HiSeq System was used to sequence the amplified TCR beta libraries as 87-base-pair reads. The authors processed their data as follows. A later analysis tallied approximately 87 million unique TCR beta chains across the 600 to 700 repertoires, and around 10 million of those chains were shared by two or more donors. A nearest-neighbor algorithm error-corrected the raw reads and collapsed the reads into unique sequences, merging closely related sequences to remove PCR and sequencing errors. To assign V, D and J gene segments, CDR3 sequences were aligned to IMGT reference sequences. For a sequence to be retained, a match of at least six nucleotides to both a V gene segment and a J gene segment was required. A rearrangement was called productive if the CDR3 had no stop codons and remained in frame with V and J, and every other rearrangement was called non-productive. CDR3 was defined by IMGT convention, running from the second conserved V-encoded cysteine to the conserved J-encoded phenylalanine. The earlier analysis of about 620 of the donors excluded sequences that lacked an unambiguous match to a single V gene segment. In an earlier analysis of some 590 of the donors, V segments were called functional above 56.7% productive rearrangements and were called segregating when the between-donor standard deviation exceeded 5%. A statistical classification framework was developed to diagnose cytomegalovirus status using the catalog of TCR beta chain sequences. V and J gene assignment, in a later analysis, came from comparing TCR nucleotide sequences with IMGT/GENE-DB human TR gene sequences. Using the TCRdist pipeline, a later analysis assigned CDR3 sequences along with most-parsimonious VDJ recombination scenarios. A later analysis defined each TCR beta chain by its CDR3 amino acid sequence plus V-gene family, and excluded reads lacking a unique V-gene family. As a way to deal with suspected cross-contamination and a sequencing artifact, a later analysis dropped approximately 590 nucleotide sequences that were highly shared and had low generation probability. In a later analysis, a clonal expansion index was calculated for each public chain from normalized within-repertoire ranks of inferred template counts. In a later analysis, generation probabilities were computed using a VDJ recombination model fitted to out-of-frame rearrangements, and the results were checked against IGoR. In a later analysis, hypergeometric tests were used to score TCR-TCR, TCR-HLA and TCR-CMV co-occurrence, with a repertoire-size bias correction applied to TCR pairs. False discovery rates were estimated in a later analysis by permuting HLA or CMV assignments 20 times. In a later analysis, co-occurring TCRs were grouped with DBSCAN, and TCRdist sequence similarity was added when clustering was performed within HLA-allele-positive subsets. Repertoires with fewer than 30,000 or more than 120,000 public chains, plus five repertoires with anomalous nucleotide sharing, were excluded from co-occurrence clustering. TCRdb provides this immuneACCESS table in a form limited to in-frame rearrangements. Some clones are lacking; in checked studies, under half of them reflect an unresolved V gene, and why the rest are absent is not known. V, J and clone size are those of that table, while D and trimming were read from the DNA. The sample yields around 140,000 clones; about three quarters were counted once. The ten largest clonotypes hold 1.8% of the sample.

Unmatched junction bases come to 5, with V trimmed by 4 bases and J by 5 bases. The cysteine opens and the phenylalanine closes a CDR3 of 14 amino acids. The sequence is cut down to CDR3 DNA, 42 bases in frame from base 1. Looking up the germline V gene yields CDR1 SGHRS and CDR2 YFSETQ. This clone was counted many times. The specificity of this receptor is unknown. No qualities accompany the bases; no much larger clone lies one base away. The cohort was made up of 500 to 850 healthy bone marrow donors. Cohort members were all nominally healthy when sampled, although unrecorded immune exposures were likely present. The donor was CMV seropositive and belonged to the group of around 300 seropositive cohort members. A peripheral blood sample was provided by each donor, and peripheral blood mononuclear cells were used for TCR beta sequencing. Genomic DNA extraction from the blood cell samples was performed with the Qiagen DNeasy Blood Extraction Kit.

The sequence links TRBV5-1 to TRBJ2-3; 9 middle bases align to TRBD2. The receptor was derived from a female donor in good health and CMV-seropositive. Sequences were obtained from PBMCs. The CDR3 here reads CASSSGGRGDTQYF. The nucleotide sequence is TGCGCCAGCAGCAGCGGGGGGCGGGGAGATACGCAGTATTTT. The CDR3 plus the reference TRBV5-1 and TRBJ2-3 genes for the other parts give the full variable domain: KAGVTQTPRYLIKTRGQQVTLSCSPISGHRSVSWYQQTPGQGLQFLFEYFSETQRNKGNFPGRFSGRQFSNSRSEMNVSTLELGDSALYLCASSSGGRGDTQYFGPGTRLTVL.